These 14 T cell receptor beta chains originate from one sample sequenced in a study of CD8 T cells in Susac syndrome. The authors reverse transcribed roughly 0.5 to 1 ug RNA with random hexamers. TCRdb recomputed calls from the immunoSEQ multiplex PCR reads with MiXCR, one row per CDR3 protein. In the table there are 140,000 to 150,000 distinct CDR3 sequences, less than 95% of which are singletons. Specimen: CD4+ T cells from PBMCs. The receptors derive from a human donor in good health.

This clonotype was found once. The chain employs TRBV29-1 and TRBJ2-7; 9 bases fit TRBD1. Unmatched junction bases numbered 3, after V lost 4 bases and J lost 2 bases. This CDR3 is 13 amino acids long. Germline assignment: CDR1 SQVTM and CDR2 ANQGSEA. This CDR3 reads CSVGTGGTYEQYF. In DNA, the CDR3 is TGCAGCGTTGGAACAGGGGGCACCTACGAGCAGTACTTC.

CDR3 region: CASSPSFSDTQYF. CDR3 sequence (DNA): TGTGCCAGCAGTCCCTCTTTTTCAGATACGCAGTATTTT. The chain recombines TRBV28 with TRBJ2-3; no clear D gene. CDR1 and CDR2 (germline): MDHEN, SYDVKM. V shed 5 bases and J shed 4 bases, with 10 bases lying between them. CDR3 length: 13 residues.

J is TRBJ2-3 and V is TRBV5-1, with TRBD2 as a possible D gene (6 bases). Per germline, CDR1 SGHRS and CDR2 YFSETQ. The CDR3 runs 15 residues. V was clipped by 3 bases and J by 2 bases, with 13 bases between them. The CDR3 sequence is CASSSAGSLTDTQYF. In nucleotides, the CDR3 is TGCGCCAGCAGCTCCGCGGGGTCCCTCACAGATACGCAGTATTTT. The full variable domain, its missing parts supplied by reference TRBV5-1 and TRBJ2-3, is KAGVTQTPRYLIKTRGQQVTLSCSPISGHRSVSWYQQTPGQGLQFLFEYFSETQRNKGNFPGRFSGRQFSNSRSEMNVSTLELGDSALYLCASSSAGSLTDTQYFGPGTRLTVL.

The chain joins TRBV28 to TRBJ2-5, with 7 bases that match TRBD1. Per the germline V gene, CDR1 is MDHEN and CDR2 is SYDVKM. The CDR3 length is 14 residues. The V and J ends lost 6 bases and 5 bases, in that order; junction bases with no gene match: 9. The CDR3 sequence: CASSLQGIGETQYF. CDR3 sequence (DNA): TGTGCCAGCAGCTTACAGGGGATCGGGGAGACCCAGTACTTC.

This chain joins TRBV7-9 and TRBJ2-7; D might be TRBD1 (6 bases). The V and J ends lost 2 bases and 2 bases respectively, with 10 bases between them. CDR1 SEHNR and CDR2 FQNEAQ come from the germline V gene (reference sequence). This CDR3 contains 14 residues. The CDR3 DNA follows: TGTGCCAGCAGCTTAAGGGGGTGGGCCTACGAGCAGTACTTC. Protein sequence: CASSLRGWAYEQYF.

The chain couples TRBV29-1 to TRBJ2-1; 9 bases match TRBD1. The CDR3 contains 14 residues. With V trimmed by 6 bases and J by 3 bases, 6 bases remained unmatched. Germline V CDR1 and CDR2: SQVTM, ANQGSEA. The CDR3 region has the DNA TGCAGCGTCCCGGACAGGGGATTCTACAATGAGCAGTTCTTC. Protein product: CSVPDRGFYNEQFF.

This clonotype showed up just a few times. The V and J genes are TRBV12-3 or TRBV12-4 and TRBJ1-5, with D hard to call. The CDR3 extends over 11 amino acids. Trimming pared 2 bases from V and 4 bases from J, leaving 0 bases between. The CDR3 protein is CASSLNQPQHF. As DNA, the CDR3 is TGTGCCAGCAGTTTAAATCAGCCCCAGCATTTT.

The chain couples TRBV30 to TRBJ1-4; TRBD1 might be the D (5 bases). This CDR3 is built from 15 residues. The V end was cut by 3 bases, the J end by 0 bases, with 11 bases between. The germline CDR1 and CDR2 sequences are GTSNPN and SVGIG (reference sequence). The CDR3 DNA sequence: TGTGCCTGGAGCGAGAACAGGTCAACTAATGAAAAACTGTTTTTT. It codes for CAWSENRSTNEKLFF.

The genes are TRBV2 and TRBJ2-2; D is ambiguous. The CDR3 totals 14 residues. CDR1 and CDR2 (germline): SNHLY, FYNNEI. V was pared by 3 bases and J by 4 bases, with 9 bases between. The CDR3 coding sequence is TGTGCCAGCAGTGATCGAGTGGGCACCGGGGAGCTGTTTTTT. Amino acids: CASSDRVGTGELFF.

The chain employs TRBV2 and TRBJ2-4, with a tentative D call TRBD2 (5 bases). The CDR3 covers 14 residues. The germline gives CDR1 SNHLY, CDR2 FYNNEI. V was clipped by 3 bases and J by 4 bases, with 10 bases between them. The CDR3: CASSDRGDKNIQYF. The CDR3 DNA reads as TGTGCCAGCAGTGATCGGGGAGATAAAAACATTCAGTACTTC.

In this sample, this clonotype turned up once. The chain uses TRBV28 and TRBJ2-1; D tentatively fits TRBD1 or TRBD2 (5 bases each). V lost 3 bases and J lost 5, with 14 bases in between. The germline CDR1 and CDR2 sequences are MDHEN and SYDVKM. CDR3 length: 15 amino acids. CDR3 coding DNA: TGTGCCAGCAGTTTGGTGTGGGACCGAGACAATGAGCAGTTCTTC. This gives the protein CASSLVWDRDNEQFF. Based on the CDR3 plus reference TRBV28 and TRBJ2-1, the full variable domain is DVKVTQSSRYLVKRTGEKVFLECVQDMDHENMFWYRQDPGLGLRLIYFSYDVKMKEKGDIPEGYSVSREKKERFSLILESASTNQTSMYLCASSLVWDRDNEQFFGPGTRLTVL.

J is TRBJ2-2 and V is TRBV5-6; 8 bases align to TRBD2. V lost 3 bases to trimming and J lost 3 bases; unmatched junction nucleotides: 7. Germline assignment: CDR1 SGHDT and CDR2 YYEEEE. The CDR3 contains 16 residues. CDR3 residues: CASSWNGRAYTGELFF. CDR3 DNA: TGTGCCAGCAGCTGGAACGGGAGGGCCTACACCGGGGAGCTGTTTTTT. Drawing the rest from reference TRBV5-6 and TRBJ2-2, the complete variable domain is DAGVTQSPTHLIKTRGQQVTLRCSPKSGHDTVSWYQQALGQGPQFIFQYYEEEERQRGNFPDRFSGHQFPNYSSELNVNALLLGDSALYLCASSWNGRAYTGELFFGEGSRLTVL.

This chain connects TRBV19 to TRBJ1-5, with D perhaps matching TRBD1 (6 bases). The CDR3 covers 14 residues. V lost 5 bases, J lost 4 bases, and 12 bases lay in between. Germline V gives CDR1 LNHDA, CDR2 SQIVND (reference sequence). Here the CDR3 reads CASSSTGRNQPQHF. Here the CDR3 DNA reads TGTGCCAGTAGTTCCACAGGGAGGAATCAGCCCCAGCATTTT.

The J gene is TRBJ2-7, the V gene TRBV25-1; 13 positions match TRBD2. J lost 5 bases, V lost 4 bases, and 8 bases had no gene match. Germline lookup yields CDR1 MGHDK and CDR2 SYGVNS. The CDR3 is 16 residues long. This chain's CDR3 is CASSVIGTSGTHEQYF. DNA for the CDR3: TGTGCCAGCAGTGTGATAGGGACTAGCGGGACACACGAGCAGTACTTC.